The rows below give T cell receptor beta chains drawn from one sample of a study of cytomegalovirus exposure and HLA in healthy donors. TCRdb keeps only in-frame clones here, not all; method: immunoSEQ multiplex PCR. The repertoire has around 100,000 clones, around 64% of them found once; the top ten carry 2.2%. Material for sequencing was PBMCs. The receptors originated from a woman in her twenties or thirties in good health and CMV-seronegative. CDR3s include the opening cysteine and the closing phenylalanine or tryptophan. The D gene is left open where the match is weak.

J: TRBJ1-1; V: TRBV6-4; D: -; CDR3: CASSVNRGRGGLNTEAFF
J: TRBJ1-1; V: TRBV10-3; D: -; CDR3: CAIKAGPNTEAFF
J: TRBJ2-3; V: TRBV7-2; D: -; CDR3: CASSPRGSGTDTQYF
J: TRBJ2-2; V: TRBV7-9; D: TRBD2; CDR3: CASSLGLSANTGELFF
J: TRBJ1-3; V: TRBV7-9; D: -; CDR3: CASSLEGGSNTIYF
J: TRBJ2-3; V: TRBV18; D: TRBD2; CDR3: CASSLSGAGAGADTQYF
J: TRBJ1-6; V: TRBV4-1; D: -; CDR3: CASSPPRPGPQLGSPLHF
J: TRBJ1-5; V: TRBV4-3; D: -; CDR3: CASSQGPGNQPQHF
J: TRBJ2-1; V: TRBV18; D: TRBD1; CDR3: CASSPFRDRVSNEQFF
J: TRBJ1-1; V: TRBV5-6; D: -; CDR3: CASSLPRGTEAFF
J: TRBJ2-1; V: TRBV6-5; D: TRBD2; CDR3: CASSPGTSGGNEQFF